This T cell receptor beta chain was recovered during a study of T cell changes during pregnancy in multiple sclerosis. V shed 2 bases and J shed 7 bases, with 11 bases lying between them. The CDR3 extends over 13 amino acids. In germline, CDR1 is KGHSH, CDR2 LQKENI. TCRdb's table, derived via immunoSEQ multiplex PCR, lists solely in-frame clones and lacks some. The sample lists some 55,000 clones, 75% to 95% occurring once. The V call is TRBV18, the J call TRBJ1-1; D gene ambiguous. The receptor comes from a female donor in good health, enrolled as a control in a pregnancy study. The sequenced sample was peripheral blood, obtained after pregnancy. In DNA form, the CDR3 reads TGTGCCAGCTCACCAAGACTCAGCCTTGAAGCTTTCTTT. It encodes CASSPRLSLEAFF.